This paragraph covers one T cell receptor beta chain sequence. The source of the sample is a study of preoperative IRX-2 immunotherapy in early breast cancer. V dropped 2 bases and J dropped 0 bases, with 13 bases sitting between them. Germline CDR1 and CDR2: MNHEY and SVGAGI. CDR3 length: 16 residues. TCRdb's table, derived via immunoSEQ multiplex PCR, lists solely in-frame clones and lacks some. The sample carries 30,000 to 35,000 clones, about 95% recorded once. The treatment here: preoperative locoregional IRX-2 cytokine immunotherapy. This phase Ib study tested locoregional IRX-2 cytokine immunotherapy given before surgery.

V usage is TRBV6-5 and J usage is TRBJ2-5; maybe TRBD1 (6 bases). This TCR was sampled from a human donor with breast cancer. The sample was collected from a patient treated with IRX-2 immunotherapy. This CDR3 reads CASSYRTVRNQETQYF. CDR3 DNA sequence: TGTGCCAGCAGTTACCGGACAGTTCGAAACCAAGAGACCCAGTACTTC.